The rows below give T cell receptor beta chains drawn from one sample of a study of identical twins. MiXCR was run by TCRdb on the 5' RACE reads, yielding one entry per CDR3 protein. The sample shows some 250,000 distinct CDR3 sequences, about 13% of them seen only once. These same records also appear under a second study, on yellow fever vaccine responses in identical twins.

Specimen: memory (CD45RO+) T cells sorted from blood. The source of these receptors is a woman under 30 in good health. CDR3s include the opening cysteine and the closing phenylalanine or tryptophan.

TRBV11-3	CASSLDSRYEQYF
TRBV7-9	CASSYLLNSGANVLTF
TRBV5-6	CASRSGTGGYEQYF
TRBV30	CAWGGEGGETQYF
TRBV11-3	CASSLSGTGNTGELFF
TRBV20-1	CSAIVIPGTSRDITDTQYF
TRBV7-8	CASSLEPDYEQYF
TRBV2	CASRARQGAGNQPQHF
TRBV6-2/TRBV6-3	CASSSSGGARPYEQYF
TRBV27	CASSFLTSGGSDEQFF
TRBV12-3/TRBV12-4	CASSPSGSGREKLFF
TRBV29-1	CSVAFSPGELFF
TRBV23-1	CASSQPKGSYNEQFF
TRBV27	CASSTTPASTNTGELFF